The clone carrying this T cell receptor beta chain was found a few times. TCRdb's table, derived via immunoSEQ multiplex PCR, lists solely in-frame clones and lacks some. Among some 110,000 clones listed, 75% to 80% were seen once. The record originates from a study of radiotherapy plus CTLA-4 blockade in lung cancer. Trimming at V came to 4 bases and at J to 0 bases, leaving 9 bases not matched to a gene. This CDR3 is built from 18 residues. Germline V gives CDR1 MNHNS, CDR2 SASEGT. The sample consisted of peripheral blood, taken from a patient treated with radiotherapy plus ipilimumab. The V call is TRBV6-1, the J call TRBJ2-5, with 12 bases aligning to TRBD2. This TCR derives from a human donor with non-small cell lung cancer who had a partial response to radiotherapy plus ipilimumab. The DNA for the CDR3 is TGTGCCAGCAGTGGCCGTCGTCTAGCGGGGGGGTACCAAGAGACCCAGTACTTC. It is translated as CASSGRRLAGGYQETQYF.